The clone carrying this TCR beta chain has only a few counts. The entry originates in a study of blood T cell repertoires in COVID-19. Study summary: The samples span acute and convalescent COVID-19 from the United States, Italy and Spain. From T cells, B-cell-depleted T cells, or PBMCs came the material, which was cDNA or gDNA.

Profiling relied on immunoSEQ multiplex PCR, and the TCRdb table lists in-frame clones only, not all of them. This table holds approximately 40,000 clones, approximately 90% found once. The V gene's germline CDR1 is LNHDA and CDR2 SQIVND (reference sequence). This CDR3 comprises 14 residues. V gave up 4 bases and J gave up 5 bases; unmatched junction bases: 5. The specimen sequenced was peripheral blood. The clonotype was recovered from a man aged 60 to 69 with COVID-19, enrolled during active disease. The V gene is TRBV19, the J gene TRBJ2-1; 7 nucleotides match TRBD2. The CDR3, as DNA: TGTGCCAGTAGTACCCCGGGACTAAACAATGAGCAGTTCTTC. This encodes CASSTPGLNNEQFF.